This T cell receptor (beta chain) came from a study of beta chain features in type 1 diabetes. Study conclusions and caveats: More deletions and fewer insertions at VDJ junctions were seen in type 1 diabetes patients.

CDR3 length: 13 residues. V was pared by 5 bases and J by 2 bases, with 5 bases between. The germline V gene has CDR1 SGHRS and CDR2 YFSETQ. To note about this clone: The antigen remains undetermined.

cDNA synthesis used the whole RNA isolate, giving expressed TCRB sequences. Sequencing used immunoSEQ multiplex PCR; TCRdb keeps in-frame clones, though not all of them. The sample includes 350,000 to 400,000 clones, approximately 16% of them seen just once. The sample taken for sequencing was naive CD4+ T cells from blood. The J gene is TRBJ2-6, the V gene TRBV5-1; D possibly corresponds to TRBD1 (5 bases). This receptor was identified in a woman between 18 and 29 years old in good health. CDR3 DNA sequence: TGCGCCAGCAGAGGGGCTGGGGCCAACGTCCTGACTTTC. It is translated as CASRGAGANVLTF. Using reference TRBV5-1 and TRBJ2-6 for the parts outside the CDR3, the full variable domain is KAGVTQTPRYLIKTRGQQVTLSCSPISGHRSVSWYQQTPGQGLQFLFEYFSETQRNKGNFPGRFSGRQFSNSRSEMNVSTLELGDSALYLCASRGAGANVLTFGAGSRLTVL.